Given below is one T cell receptor beta chain in context. The CDR3 runs to 12 residues. The V and J ends lost 0 bases and 6 bases respectively, with 6 bases between them. CDR1 and CDR2 (germline): GTSNPN, SVGIG (reference sequence). This entry belongs to a study of shared clonotypes between healthy human individuals. The assay was immunoSEQ multiplex PCR, and TCRdb's table has in-frame clones only and misses some. This sample has about 2 million clones, with 85% to 95% found just once. The sequence was collected from a man between 18 and 29 years old in good health. The source material was naive CD4+ T cells sorted from blood. Described subset: CD45RA+ positively selected. The chain joins TRBV30 to TRBJ1-5; D uncertain. The CDR3 sequence is CAWSVELQPQHF. The CDR3 DNA follows: TGTGCCTGGAGTGTAGAGCTTCAGCCCCAGCATTTT.